The clone carrying this T cell receptor beta chain was seen at least ten times. Germline and junction disagree at one end, which may indicate a read error. This specimen belongs to a study of T cell repertoires in cytomegalovirus infection. In germline, CDR1 is SGHAT, CDR2 FQNNGV. The length of the CDR3 is 13 residues. TCRdb reanalysed the reads using MiXCR and keeps one entry per CDR3 protein. The data hold around 440,000 distinct CDR3 sequences, with approximately 11% observed a single time. This chain connects TRBV11-2 to TRBJ2-7; no clear D. The sequence was obtained from a human donor in good health (CMV status not recorded). Some clones in this sample may be carry-over from other donors' samples. Sequenced: PBMCs. The CDR3 DNA is TGTGCCAGCAGTTTAGGGCTGAAGGGAGAGCAGTACTTC. This gives the protein CASSLGLKGEQYF. Supplemented by reference TRBV11-2 and TRBJ2-7, the full variable domain reads EAGVAQSPRYKIIEKRQSVAFWCNPISGHATLYWYQQILGQGPKLLIQFQNNGVVDDSQLPKDRFSAERLKGVDSTLKIQPAKLEDSAVYLCASSLGLKGEQYFGPGTRLTVT.